This TCR beta chain came from a study of T-cell reconstitution after alpha-beta-depleted transplantation in children. Preparation of the TCRbeta library involved a method that used unique molecular identifiers. Each CDR3 protein gets one entry after TCRdb re-called the PCR reads with MiXCR. Of hundreds of thousands of distinct CDR3 sequences listed, about a sixth are singletons. CDR3 length: 16 amino acids. CDR1 is MNHEY and CDR2 is SVGAGI in the germline V gene. V shed 0 bases and J shed 4 bases, with 12 bases lying between them. This clonotype was picked up a small number of times. The clonotype comes from a male patient aged 2-15 years who had a stem cell transplant for acute lymphoblastic leukemia, so the T cells may come from the graft donor. The sequenced sample was PBMCs, mostly from graft donor cells, obtained 360 days after TCRalphabeta/CD19-depleted stem cell transplant. This rearrangement joins TRBV6-5 to TRBJ1-4, with D uncertain. The CDR3 DNA reads as TGTGCCAGCAGTTACTCGAACGGGTGGGGTAATGAAAAACTGTTTTTT. Encoded protein: CASSYSNGWGNEKLFF.